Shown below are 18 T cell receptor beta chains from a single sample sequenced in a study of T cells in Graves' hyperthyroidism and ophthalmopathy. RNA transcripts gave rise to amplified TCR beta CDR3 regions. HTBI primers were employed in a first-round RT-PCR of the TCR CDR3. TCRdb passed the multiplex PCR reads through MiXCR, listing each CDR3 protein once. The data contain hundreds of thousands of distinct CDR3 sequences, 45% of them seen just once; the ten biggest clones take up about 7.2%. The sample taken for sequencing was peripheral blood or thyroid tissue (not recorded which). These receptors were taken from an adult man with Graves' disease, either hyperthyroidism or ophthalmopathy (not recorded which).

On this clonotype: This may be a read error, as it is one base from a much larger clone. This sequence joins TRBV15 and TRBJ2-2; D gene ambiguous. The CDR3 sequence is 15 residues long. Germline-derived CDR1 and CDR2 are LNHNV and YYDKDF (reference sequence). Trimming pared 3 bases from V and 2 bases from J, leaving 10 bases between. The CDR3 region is CATSRGNSNTGELFF. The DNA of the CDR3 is TGTGCCACCAGCAGGGGCAACAGCAACACCGGGGAGCTGTTTTTT.

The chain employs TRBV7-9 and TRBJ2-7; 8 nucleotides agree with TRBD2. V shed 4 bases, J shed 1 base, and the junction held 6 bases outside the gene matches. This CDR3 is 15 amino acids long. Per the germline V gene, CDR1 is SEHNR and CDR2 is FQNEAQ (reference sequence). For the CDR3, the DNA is TGTGCCAGCAGCTCTCTAGCGGGCCTTTCCTACGAGCAGTACTTC. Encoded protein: CASSSLAGLSYEQYF.

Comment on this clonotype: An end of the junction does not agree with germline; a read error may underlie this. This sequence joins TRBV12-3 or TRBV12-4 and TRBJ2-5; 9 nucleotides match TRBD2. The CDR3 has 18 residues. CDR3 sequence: CASSYEPGLASNVAPIFF. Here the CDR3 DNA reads TGTGCCAGCAGTTACGAACCGGGACTAGCTTCGAATGTAGCTCCGATTTTCTTC.

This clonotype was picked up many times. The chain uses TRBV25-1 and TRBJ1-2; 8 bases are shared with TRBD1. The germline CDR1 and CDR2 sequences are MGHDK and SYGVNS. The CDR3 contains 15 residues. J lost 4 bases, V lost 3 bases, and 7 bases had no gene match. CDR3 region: CASSDLQGASYGYTF. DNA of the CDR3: TGTGCCAGCAGTGATCTTCAGGGGGCGAGCTATGGCTACACCTTC.

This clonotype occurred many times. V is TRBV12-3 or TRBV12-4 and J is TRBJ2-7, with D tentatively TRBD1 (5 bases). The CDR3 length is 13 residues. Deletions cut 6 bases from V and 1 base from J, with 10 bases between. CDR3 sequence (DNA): TGTGCCAGCAGCTTCGGACAATCCTACGAGCAGTACTTC. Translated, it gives CASSFGQSYEQYF.

The CDR3 sequence: CASTTSGRAHEQYF. In DNA, the CDR3 is TGTGCCAGCACGACTAGCGGGAGGGCCCACGAGCAGTACTTC. The chain couples TRBV7-2 to TRBJ2-7; 14 nucleotides agree with TRBD2. The V gene's germline CDR1 is SGHTA and CDR2 FQGNSA. The CDR3 totals 14 residues. With V trimmed by 7 bases and J by 5 bases, 4 bases remained unmatched.

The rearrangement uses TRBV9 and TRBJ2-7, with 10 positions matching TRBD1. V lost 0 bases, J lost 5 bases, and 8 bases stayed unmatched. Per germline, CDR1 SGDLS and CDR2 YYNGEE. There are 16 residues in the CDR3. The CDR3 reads CASSVAPGQGIHEQYF. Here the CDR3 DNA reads TGTGCCAGCAGCGTAGCCCCGGGACAGGGGATACACGAGCAGTACTTC.

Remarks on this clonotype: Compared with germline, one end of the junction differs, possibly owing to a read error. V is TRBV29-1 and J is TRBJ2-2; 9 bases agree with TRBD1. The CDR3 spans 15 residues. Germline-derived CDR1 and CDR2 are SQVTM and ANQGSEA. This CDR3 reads CSVERTGVNTGELSW. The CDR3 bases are TGCAGCGTTGAAAGGACAGGGGTGAACACCGGGGAGCTGTCTTGG.

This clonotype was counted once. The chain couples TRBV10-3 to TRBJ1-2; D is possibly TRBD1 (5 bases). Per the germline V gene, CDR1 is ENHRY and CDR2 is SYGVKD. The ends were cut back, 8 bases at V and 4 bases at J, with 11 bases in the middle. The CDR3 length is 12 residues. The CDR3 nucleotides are TGTGCCATCCCCAGGGATACCTATGGCTACACCTTC. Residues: CAIPRDTYGYTF.

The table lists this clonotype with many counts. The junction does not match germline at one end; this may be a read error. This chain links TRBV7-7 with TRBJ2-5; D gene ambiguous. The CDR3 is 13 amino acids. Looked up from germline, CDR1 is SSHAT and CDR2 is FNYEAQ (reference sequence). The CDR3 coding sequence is TGTGCTAGCAGCTTATCTCTCCAAGAGACCCAGTACTTC. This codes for CASSLSLQETQYF. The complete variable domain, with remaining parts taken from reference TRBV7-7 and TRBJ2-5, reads GAGVSQSPRYKVTKRGQDVTLRCDPISSHATLYWYQQALGQGPEFLTYFNYEAQPDKSGLPSDRFSAERPEGSISTLTIQRTEQRDSAMYRCASSLSLQETQYFGPGTRLLVL.

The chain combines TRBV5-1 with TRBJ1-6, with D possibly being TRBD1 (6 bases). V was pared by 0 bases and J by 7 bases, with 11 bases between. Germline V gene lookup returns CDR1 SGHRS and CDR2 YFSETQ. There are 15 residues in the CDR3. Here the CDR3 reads CASSLEDSRNSPLHF. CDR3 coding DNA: TGCGCCAGCAGCTTGGAGGACAGTAGGAATTCACCCCTCCACTTT.

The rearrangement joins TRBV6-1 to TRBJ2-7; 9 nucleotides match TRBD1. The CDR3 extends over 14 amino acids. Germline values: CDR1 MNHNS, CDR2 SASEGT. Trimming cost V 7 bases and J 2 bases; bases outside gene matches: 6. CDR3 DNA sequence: TGTGCCAGCATGATTACAGGGGGCGCCTACGAGCAGTACTTC. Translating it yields CASMITGGAYEQYF.

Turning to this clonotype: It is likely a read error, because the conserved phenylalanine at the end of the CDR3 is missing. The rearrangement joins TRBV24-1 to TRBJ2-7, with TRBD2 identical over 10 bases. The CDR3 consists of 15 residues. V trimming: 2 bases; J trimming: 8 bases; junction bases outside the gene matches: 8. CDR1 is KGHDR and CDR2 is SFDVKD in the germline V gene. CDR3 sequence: CATSDSAGTSEKQYL. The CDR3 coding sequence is TGTGCCACCAGTGATTCCGCCGGGACTAGCGAGAAGCAGTACCTC.

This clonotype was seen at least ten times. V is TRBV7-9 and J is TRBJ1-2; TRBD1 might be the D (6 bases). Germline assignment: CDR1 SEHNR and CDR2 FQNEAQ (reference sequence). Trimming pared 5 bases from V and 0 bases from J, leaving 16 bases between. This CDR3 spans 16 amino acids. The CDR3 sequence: CASSPPDREPNYGYTF. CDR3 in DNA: TGTGCCAGCAGCCCCCCGGACAGAGAACCTAACTATGGCTACACCTTC.

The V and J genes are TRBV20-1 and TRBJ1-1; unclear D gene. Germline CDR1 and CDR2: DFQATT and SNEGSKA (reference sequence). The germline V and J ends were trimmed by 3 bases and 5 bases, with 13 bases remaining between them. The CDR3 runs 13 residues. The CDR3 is CSASRATGTEAFF. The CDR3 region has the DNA TGCAGTGCTAGTCGGGCTACGGGGACTGAAGCTTTCTTT.

The CDR3, as DNA: TGTGCCAGCAGCTGGCCGACAGGGGACGCTAACTATGGCTACACCTTC. Protein product: CASSWPTGDANYGYTF. This chain links TRBV5-6 with TRBJ1-2, with 8 nucleotides matching TRBD1. Germline CDR1 is SGHDT and CDR2 is YYEEEE. J gave up 0 bases and V 3 bases, and 7 bases lay outside the gene matches. CDR3 length: 16 amino acids.

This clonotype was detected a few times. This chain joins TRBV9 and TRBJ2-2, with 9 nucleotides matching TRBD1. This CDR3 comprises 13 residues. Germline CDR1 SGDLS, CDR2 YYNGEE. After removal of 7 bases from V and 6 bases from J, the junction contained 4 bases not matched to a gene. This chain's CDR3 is CASGDRDSGELFF. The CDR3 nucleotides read TGTGCCAGCGGGGACAGGGACTCCGGGGAGCTGTTTTTT.

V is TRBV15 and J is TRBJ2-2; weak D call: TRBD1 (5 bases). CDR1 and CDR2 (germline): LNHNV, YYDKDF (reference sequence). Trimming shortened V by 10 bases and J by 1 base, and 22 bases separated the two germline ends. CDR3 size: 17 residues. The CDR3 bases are TGTGCCAGTACCCTCCTCTGGGGTACAGGGAACACCGGGGAGCTGTTTTTT. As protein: CASTLLWGTGNTGELFF.